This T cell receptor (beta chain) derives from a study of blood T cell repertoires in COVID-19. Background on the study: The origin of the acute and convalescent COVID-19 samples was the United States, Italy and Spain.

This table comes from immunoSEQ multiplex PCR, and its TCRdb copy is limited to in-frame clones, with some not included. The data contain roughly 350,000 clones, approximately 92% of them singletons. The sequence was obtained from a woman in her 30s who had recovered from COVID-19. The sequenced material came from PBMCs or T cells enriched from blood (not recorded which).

In DNA, the CDR3 is TGTGCCAGCAGCTTAGGTACTCTGAATGAGCAGTTCTTC. As protein: CASSLGTLNEQFF. The chain carries TRBV11-3 and TRBJ2-1; D gene unclear. The V and J ends lost 1 base and 7 bases respectively, with 8 bases between them. CDR1 and CDR2 (germline): SGHNT, YENEEA. The CDR3 loop spans 13 amino acids. The whole variable domain, filled in from reference TRBV11-3 and TRBJ2-1, reads EAGVVQSPRYKIIEKKQPVAFWCNPISGHNTLYWYLQNLGQGPELLIRYENEEAVDDSQLPKDRFSAERLKGVDSTLKIQPAELGDSAVYLCASSLGTLNEQFFGPGTRLTVL.